There are a few counts of the clone carrying this T cell receptor beta chain. Its matching antigen is unknown. These data come from a study of T cell repertoires in cytomegalovirus infection. Study context: The authors relied on CMV epitopes, both recently identified HLA-C-restricted and well-studied HLA-B-restricted. Carrying CMV and the relevant HLA type showed in public TCR beta signatures.

Study-wide findings and caveats: Public TCR beta family frequency separated CMV-and-HLA carriers, including in an independent cohort. There were HLA-C-restricted CMV-specific TCR beta clonotypes dominating the ex vivo response.

This CDR3 is 16 amino acids long. J gave up 9 bases and V 6 bases, and 9 bases lay outside the gene matches. Per germline, CDR1 LNHDA and CDR2 SQIVND (reference sequence). MiXCR, run by TCRdb on the reads, gives a single entry per CDR3 protein. The sample has fewer than 1,000,000 distinct CDR3 sequences, less than 40% seen once; the top ten hold roughly 13%. The material sequenced was cultured CD8+ T cells from PBMCs, taken from culture after CMV antigen stimulation. This chain connects TRBV19 to TRBJ2-1, with 15 bases matching TRBD2. This clonotype was sampled from a human donor in good health (CMV status not recorded). Some clones in this sample may be carry-over from other donors' samples. The CDR3, as DNA: TGTGCCAGTAGGACCTGGACTAGCGGGGGGGTCGTTGAGCAGTTCTTC. Translated: CASRTWTSGGVVEQFF.